This T cell receptor (beta chain) comes out of a study of beta chain features in type 1 diabetes. Overall study: Similarity in age, gender and cell yields was seen between patients and healthy donors.

V was clipped by 0 bases and J by 6 bases; unmatched bases: 8. The CDR3 is 17 amino acids. Germline CDR1 SGHTA, CDR2 FQGNSA. A word on this clone: What it binds is unknown.

Study conclusions and caveats: cDNA-based sequencing might over-represent cells highly expressing TCR. Patients with Type 1 diabetes showed moderately but significantly shorter TCRB CDR3s in all four CD4+ subsets.

The study reverse transcribed the entire isolated RNA, so it sequenced expressed TCRB transcripts. Samples of naive, central memory and regulatory T cells yielded a mean of about 3.8 million reads. The repertoire was sequenced with immunoSEQ multiplex PCR; TCRdb's copy has only in-frame clones and lacks some. This sample has about 620,000 clones, with around 16% found just once. This sequence originates from a man younger than 35 in good health. The specimen was naive CD4+ T cells from blood. The chain joins TRBV7-2 to TRBJ2-2; 9 positions agree with TRBD2. In DNA form, the CDR3 reads TGTGCCAGCAGCTTAGCGGGGAGCGGGAGGTACCCCGGGGAGCTGTTTTTT. Protein sequence: CASSLAGSGRYPGELFF.